Presented here are 13 T cell receptor beta chains from one specimen sequenced in a study of beta chain features in type 1 diabetes. The isolated RNA, all of it, was reverse transcribed, so expressed TCRB transcripts were what got sequenced. The data were produced by immunoSEQ multiplex PCR, yet TCRdb's version contains in-frame clones alone and is incomplete. The sample holds over 120,000 clones; more than 9% are singletons and the top ten take around 1.2%. Sequencing was done on a sample of naive CD4+ T cells from blood. Every receptor here comes from a man between 18 and 29 years old in good health.

This clone has more than one count but fewer than ten. The V call is TRBV10-3, the J call TRBJ1-4, with D tentatively TRBD1 (6 bases). Trimming took 5 bases from V and 6 from J, leaving 16 bases between them. The germline CDR1 and CDR2 sequences are ENHRY and SYGVKD. The CDR3 loop spans 15 amino acids. The CDR3 sequence: CAISTQGLGDEKLFF. Here the CDR3 DNA reads TGTGCCATCAGTACGCAGGGGTTGGGTGATGAAAAACTGTTTTTT.

This clone was recorded a few times. The chain uses TRBV5-1 and TRBJ1-6; D gene uncertain. CDR1 and CDR2 from the germline V gene are SGHRS and YFSETQ. The germline V and J ends were trimmed by 1 base and 8 bases, with 13 bases remaining between them. The CDR3 is made up of 15 amino acids. In DNA, the CDR3 is TGCGCCAGCAGCTTGAGAGGGCAGACTGATTCACCCCTCCACTTT. Its protein is CASSLRGQTDSPLHF.

This clone occurred a few times. The chain carries TRBV4-2 and TRBJ1-4, with 10 bases that match TRBD1. J lost 8 bases, V lost 3 bases, and 9 bases had no gene match. The CDR3 contains 16 residues. Germline-derived CDR1 and CDR2 are LGHNA and YNFKEQ. CDR3 nucleotides: TGTGCCAGCAGCCAGAGCGGGACAGGGGCAGGAGAAAAACTGTTTTTT. This translates into CASSQSGTGAGEKLFF.

This clone was seen more than once but under ten times. V gene TRBV2 combines with J gene TRBJ2-7; 12 positions match TRBD2. There are 14 residues in the CDR3. The junction had 0 bases not matched to a gene; V was cut back by 4 bases and J by 2 bases. The germline V gene encodes CDR1 SNHLY and CDR2 FYNNEI. Written as DNA, the CDR3 is TGTGCCAGCAGTGGGACTAGCGGGGCCTACGAGCAGTACTTC. Encoded protein: CASSGTSGAYEQYF.

The rearrangement links TRBV6-5 to TRBJ2-2; TRBD2 agrees at 8 bases. The CDR3 sequence is 15 residues long. The V and J ends lost 6 bases and 4 bases, in that order; junction bases with no gene match: 7. Germline V CDR1 and CDR2: MNHEY, SVGAGI. CDR3 residues: CASRQTSARTGELFF. The CDR3 DNA is TGTGCCAGCAGGCAGACTAGCGCTCGCACCGGGGAGCTGTTTTTT.

This clone has a handful of counts. The rearrangement uses TRBV6-1 and TRBJ2-2; D is uncertain. There are 17 residues in the CDR3. Germline values: CDR1 MNHNS, CDR2 SASEGT. Trimming stripped 1 base from V and 1 base from J, with 13 bases between. CDR3 coding DNA: TGTGCCAGCAGTGAAGAAGTTAGAGATATGAACACCGGGGAGCTGTTTTTT. It specifies CASSEEVRDMNTGELFF.

The rearrangement uses TRBV5-6 and TRBJ1-2, with TRBD1 matching over 9 bases. Germline values: CDR1 SGHDT, CDR2 YYEEEE. The CDR3 has 12 residues. The junction had 6 bases not matched to a gene; V was cut back by 3 bases and J by 12 bases. CDR3 sequence (DNA): TGTGCCAGCAGCTGGGGGGACAGGGTAAACACCTTC. Its translation: CASSWGDRVNTF.

The DNA of the CDR3 is TGCAGTGCTAGAGTGACATACGAGCAGTACTTC. Its protein product is CSARVTYEQYF. The chain couples TRBV20-1 to TRBJ2-7; no clear D gene. V was pared by 1 base and J by 4 bases, with 5 bases between. The length of the CDR3 is 11 residues. Germline V lookup: CDR1 DFQATT, CDR2 SNEGSKA (reference sequence).

This clone has just a few counts. This chain joins TRBV5-4 and TRBJ1-4, with 7 positions matching TRBD1. This CDR3 spans 18 amino acids. The V segment lost 3 bases and the J segment 6 bases; nucleotides outside the gene matches: 17. CDR1 is SGHNT, CDR2 YYREEE, per germline (reference sequence). The CDR3 reads CASSWNRDRLIDHEKLFF. The CDR3 coding sequence is TGTGCCAGCAGCTGGAACCGGGACAGACTAATTGATCATGAAAAACTGTTTTTT.

This rearrangement joins TRBV5-4 to TRBJ2-6, with D perhaps TRBD2 (5 bases). This CDR3 has 16 amino acids. Germline loops: CDR1 SGHNT, CDR2 YYREEE (reference sequence). Deletions cut 4 bases from V and 0 bases from J, with 11 bases between. This CDR3 reads CASSQESGSGANVLTF. The CDR3 region has the DNA TGTGCCAGCAGCCAAGAAAGCGGCTCTGGGGCCAACGTCCTGACTTTC.

The chain combines TRBV19 with TRBJ2-1; TRBD2 might be the D (6 bases). CDR1 is LNHDA and CDR2 is SQIVND in the germline V gene (reference sequence). The CDR3 is 16 amino acids. The ends were cut back, 6 bases at V and 0 bases at J, with 15 bases in the middle. The CDR3 protein is CASSQRAGSSYNEQFF. The DNA of the CDR3 is TGTGCCAGTAGCCAAAGGGCGGGGAGCTCCTACAATGAGCAGTTCTTC.

V usage is TRBV29-1 and J usage is TRBJ1-5; D ambiguous. V was shortened by 4 bases and J by 4 bases, with 8 bases between the two germline ends. The length of the CDR3 is 12 residues. Germline CDR1 SQVTM, CDR2 ANQGSEA. CDR3 nucleotides: TGCAGCGTTGGTGAGGGTAATCAGCCCCAGCATTTT. Translated, it gives CSVGEGNQPQHF.

This clone has more than one count but fewer than ten. In DNA, the CDR3 is TGTGCCACCGGGGAGGCAGTCCAAGAGACCCAGTACTTC. Protein sequence: CATGEAVQETQYF. The J gene is TRBJ2-5, the V gene TRBV18, with D maybe TRBD2 (6 bases). Germline CDR1 and CDR2: KGHSH and LQKENI. V lost 10 bases and J lost 1, with 13 bases in between. The CDR3 is 13 amino acids.